The sequence of this T cell receptor (beta chain) was determined in a study of blood T cells in healthy people across ages. Overall study: The template switching approach captured approximately one barcoded beta molecule for every two T cells.

The CDR3 runs 13 residues. From germline, CDR1 is SGHRS and CDR2 YFSETQ. Trimming took 6 bases from V and 5 from J; bases not matched to a gene: 4. It was with a sample-barcoded 5' primer and a J-beta primer mix that a second PCR of roughly 7 to 12 cycles was run. Each CDR3 protein gets one entry after TCRdb re-called the 5' RACE reads with MiXCR. This sample carries about 780,000 distinct CDR3 sequences, about half of them seen once, and the ten largest clones take over 15%. Regarding the study as a whole: Possibly, changes in expanded clonotypes were confounded because donor CMV status was unknown. A roughly linear age-dependent decrease characterized TCR beta diversity per million T cells.

This clonotype was recorded many times. Its specificity is not known. The clonotype comes from a man older than 75 in good health. Source material: blood. The J gene is TRBJ2-1, the V gene TRBV5-1; 8 bases are a match to TRBD2. Here the CDR3 reads CASKASGHNEQFF. The CDR3 DNA sequence: TGCGCCAGCAAGGCTAGCGGGCACAATGAGCAGTTCTTC.